These 11 T cell receptor beta chains share one sample of origin, sequenced in a study of blood T cells in healthy people across ages. Primers used in a second PCR of roughly 7 to 11 cycles were a sample-barcoded 5' primer and a J-beta primer mix. Using its own MiXCR run on the 5' RACE reads, TCRdb lists one record per CDR3 protein. Among 1,500,000 or so distinct CDR3 sequences listed, less than 45% were seen once. Sequencing used blood. These receptors came from a woman younger than 30 in good health.

J is TRBJ1-4 and V is TRBV12-3 or TRBV12-4; the D gene is possibly TRBD1 (6 bases). This CDR3 has 16 residues. V lost 5 bases and J lost 3, with 16 bases in between. This CDR3 reads CASSPTGAGANEKLFF. The CDR3 nucleotides read TGTGCCAGCAGTCCTACCGGGGCAGGGGCTAATGAAAAACTGTTTTTT.

The CDR3 sequence: CASSPVFGSGRAHEQFF. In nucleotides, the CDR3 is TGTGCCAGCAGCCCAGTATTTGGTAGCGGGAGGGCCCATGAGCAGTTCTTC. The chain is built from TRBV3-1 and TRBJ2-1; 11 nucleotides line up with TRBD2. The CDR3 length is 17 residues. The germline V gene encodes CDR1 LGHDT and CDR2 YNNKEL (reference sequence). Losses at the gene ends were 4 bases for V and 8 bases for J; bases not matched to a gene: 13.

This clonotype occurred a few times. The chain has TRBV5-1 and TRBJ2-2; TRBD2 matches at 9 bases. With V trimmed by 3 bases and J by 1 base, 4 bases remained unmatched. The CDR3 spans 16 residues. The germline V gene has CDR1 SGHRS and CDR2 YFSETQ. The CDR3 region has the DNA TGCGCCAGCAGCTCGACTAGCGGAATGAACACCGGGGAGCTGTTTTTT. Amino acid sequence: CASSSTSGMNTGELFF.

This chain joins TRBV10-1 and TRBJ1-2; D ambiguous. The germline V gene has CDR1 WNHNN and CDR2 SYGVQD (reference sequence). The CDR3 loop spans 18 amino acids. Trimming removed 2 bases at V and 1 base at J, with 20 bases between. The CDR3 here is CASSEMGPRQAFNYGYTF. The CDR3 nucleotides read TGCGCCAGCAGTGAGATGGGCCCGCGGCAGGCTTTTAACTATGGCTACACCTTC.

The gene calls are TRBV27 and TRBJ1-1; 7 bases are shared with TRBD1. Per germline, CDR1 MNHEY and CDR2 SMNVEV (reference sequence). CDR3 length: 14 amino acids. Unmatched junction bases numbered 6, after V lost 5 bases and J lost 3 bases. The CDR3: CASSSGDRDTEAFF. CDR3 nucleotides: TGTGCCAGCAGTAGTGGGGACAGAGACACTGAAGCTTTCTTT.

Worth noting for this clonotype: Mismatch with germline at one junction end may stem from a read error. The rearrangement links TRBV28 to TRBJ2-5, with D unclear. Per the germline V gene, CDR1 is MDHEN and CDR2 is SYDVKM. This CDR3 has 15 amino acids. In DNA form, the CDR3 reads TGTGCCGGCAGTTTTCTTCTCAGAAAACAAGAGACCCAGTACTTC. It codes for CAGSFLLRKQETQYF.

The chain couples TRBV7-9 to TRBJ2-1; a possible D gene is TRBD1 (6 bases). The germline gives CDR1 SEHNR, CDR2 FQNEAQ (reference sequence). The V end was cut by 5 bases, the J end by 2 bases, with 16 bases between. This CDR3 is built from 16 residues. The CDR3 DNA is TGTGCCAGCAGCCCCCTGGGGGCAGTAGCCTACAATGAGCAGTTCTTC. Amino acids: CASSPLGAVAYNEQFF. Based on the CDR3 plus reference TRBV7-9 and TRBJ2-1, the full variable domain is DTGVSQNPRHKITKRGQNVTFRCDPISEHNRLYWYRQTLGQGPEFLTYFQNEAQLEKSRLLSDRFSAERPKGSFSTLEIQRTEQGDSAMYLCASSPLGAVAYNEQFFGPGTRLTVL.

There are many counts of this clonotype. V is TRBV29-1 and J is TRBJ2-1; D possibly uses TRBD1 or TRBD2 (5 bases each). Trimming stripped 7 bases from V and 4 bases from J, with 17 bases between. This CDR3 is built from 14 residues. The germline V gene has CDR1 SQVTM and CDR2 ANQGSEA. As DNA, the CDR3 is TGCAGCGCCTCGGCCGGGGCGGTATACAATGAGCAGTTCTTC. It is translated as CSASAGAVYNEQFF.

This clonotype was found a few times. The J gene is TRBJ2-7, the V gene TRBV6-1, with 8 bases identical to TRBD1. The junction had 9 bases not matched to a gene; V was cut back by 7 bases and J by 4 bases. Germline V gives CDR1 MNHNS, CDR2 SASEGT. CDR3 length: 14 residues. The CDR3 reads CASTTVGTGYEQYF. The CDR3, as DNA: TGTGCCAGCACCACCGTCGGGACAGGATACGAGCAGTACTTC.

A note on this clonotype: The junction departs from germline at one end; a sequencing error may be responsible. The chain employs TRBV4-2 and TRBJ2-3; TRBD2 matches 8 bases. In germline, CDR1 is LGHNA, CDR2 YNFKEQ. The CDR3 length is 16 residues. CDR3 nucleotides: TGTGCCAGCGGACCGGGACTAGAGTCCCTCACAGATACACAGTATTTT. The encoded protein is CASGPGLESLTDTQYF.

The J gene is TRBJ2-3, the V gene TRBV12-3 or TRBV12-4; D assignment may be TRBD1 or TRBD2 (5 bases each). CDR3 length: 15 residues. V dropped 4 bases and J dropped 8 bases, with 19 bases sitting between them. The CDR3 coding sequence is TGTGCCAGCAGTTCCCGGGACGGGGTTGTGGGTACGCAGTATTTT. This gives the protein CASSSRDGVVGTQYF.